This entry features one TCR beta chain sequence. The data derive from a study of shared T cell receptors in the human thymus. The table came from immunoSEQ multiplex PCR; TCRdb's copy has only in-frame clones and leaves some out. The sample records about 730,000 clones, roughly 88% being singletons. The CDR3 totals 15 residues. The germline V gene encodes CDR1 MDHEN and CDR2 SYDVKM. Germline trimming cut 4 bases from V and 5 bases from J; bases unmatched to any gene: 4. This sample also appeared in a second study, on human thymus T cells. That report adds: Donors were healthy Finnish babies undergoing corrective operations for congenital heart defects. Thymus specimens were resections from corrective heart surgery. Thymic and blood repertoires seemed to favor certain V and J genes. Related research examined unrelated individuals and reported that their thymic repertoires overlapped highly.

Sequencing used thymocytes. The gene calls are TRBV28 and TRBJ1-3; 11 bases align to TRBD1. The sequence was collected from a girl under three years old with a congenital heart defect. CDR3 in DNA: TGTGCCAGCAGTTCGGACAGGGGGCAGAGAAACACCATATATTTT. Its translation: CASSSDRGQRNTIYF.